Below, 23 T cell receptor beta chains from the same sample are listed, as sequenced in a study of CD8+ T cells in alopecia areata. Extracted RNA was reverse transcribed into cDNA, the sequencing template. TCRdb's copy holds only in-frame clones and misses some; the assay was immunoSEQ multiplex PCR. The sample has 130,000 to 150,000 clones, 51% seen once. The material sequenced was CD4+ T cells sorted from blood, taken at week 0. The receptors stem from a human donor with alopecia areata.

The CDR3 region is CSVEVGLGNTEAFF. Here the CDR3 DNA reads TGCAGCGTTGAAGTTGGGTTGGGAAACACTGAAGCTTTCTTT. The V gene is TRBV29-1, the J gene TRBJ1-1, with no clear D. Germline assignment: CDR1 SQVTM and CDR2 ANQGSEA. The V end lost 1 base, the J end lost 2 bases, and 11 bases lay between the germline ends. The CDR3 covers 14 residues.

V is TRBV7-9 and J is TRBJ1-2; no firm D call. CDR3 length: 13 amino acids. Germline V gene sequence: CDR1 SEHNR, CDR2 FQNEAQ (reference sequence). V was cut by 6 bases and J by 0 bases, with 8 bases left in between. CDR3 coding DNA: TGTGCCAGCAGTCCGGATACTAACTATGGCTACACCTTC. Encoded protein: CASSPDTNYGYTF.

In its sample, this clone was seen once. The chain uses TRBV14 and TRBJ2-5, with unresolved D. This CDR3 contains 12 residues. Germline values: CDR1 SGHDN, CDR2 FVKESK. The V and J ends lost 6 bases and 4 bases respectively, with 9 bases between them. The CDR3 reads CASRDSGETQYF. The DNA for the CDR3 is TGTGCCAGCAGGGATTCGGGAGAGACCCAGTACTTC.

This chain links TRBV27 with TRBJ2-4; 7 bases fit TRBD2. Germline V gives CDR1 MNHEY, CDR2 SMNVEV (reference sequence). The junction had 8 bases not matched to a gene; V was cut back by 3 bases and J by 3 bases. The CDR3 covers 16 residues. The CDR3 DNA follows: TGTGCCAGCAGTTTTTGGGGGGGTCGTGGCAAAAACATTCAGTACTTC. This sequence encodes CASSFWGGRGKNIQYF.

This clone appeared once. The junction departs from the called germline gene at one end, perhaps through a read error. The genes are TRBV29-1 and TRBJ2-7; 9 bases are a match to TRBD1. The germline V gene encodes CDR1 SQVTM and CDR2 ANQGSEA. The length of the CDR3 is 14 residues. CDR3 protein: CSVKQGAGSNEQYF. CDR3 nucleotide sequence: TGCAGCGTTAAACAGGGGGCGGGCTCCAACGAGCAGTACTTC.

This clone was recorded a few times. The rearrangement links TRBV29-1 to TRBJ2-7; D is ambiguous. CDR1 is SQVTM, CDR2 ANQGSEA, per germline. V lost 7 bases and J lost 5, with 12 bases in between. The CDR3 loop spans 11 amino acids. CDR3 DNA: TGCAGCGCCGTGAAGGTGAACGAGCAGTACTTC. It encodes CSAVKVNEQYF.

The chain recombines TRBV2 with TRBJ1-3; D is perhaps TRBD1 (5 bases). Trimming took 5 bases from V and 0 from J, leaving 8 bases between them. This CDR3 is 14 amino acids long. From germline, CDR1 is SNHLY and CDR2 FYNNEI. The DNA of the CDR3 is TGTGCCAGCAGTTTGACAGTCTCTGGAAACACCATATATTTT. Translated: CASSLTVSGNTIYF. Filled out from reference TRBV2 and TRBJ1-3, the complete variable domain reads EPEVTQTPSHQVTQMGQEVILRCVPISNHLYFYWYRQILGQKVEFLVSFYNNEISEKSEIFDDQFSVERPDGSNFTLKIRSTKLEDSAMYFCASSLTVSGNTIYFGEGSWLTVV.

The rearrangement uses TRBV15 and TRBJ2-7; either TRBD1 or TRBD2 may fit D (6 bases each). CDR1 is LNHNV and CDR2 is YYDKDF in the germline V gene (reference sequence). CDR3 size: 13 residues. Between the trimmed V and J ends, which lost 5 bases and 5 bases, there was a span of 13 bases. The CDR3 spells CATSGGTTHEQYF. Here the CDR3 DNA reads TGTGCCACCAGCGGAGGGACAACCCACGAGCAGTACTTC.

The gene calls are TRBV5-1 and TRBJ2-7, with D perhaps TRBD2 (5 bases). V was pared by 0 bases and J by 6 bases, with 13 bases between. The CDR3 runs to 14 residues. Germline assignment: CDR1 SGHRS and CDR2 YFSETQ. This chain's CDR3 is CASSLGRADVEQYF. The DNA for the CDR3 is TGCGCCAGCAGCTTGGGGCGGGCTGACGTCGAGCAGTACTTC.

This clone was observed a handful of times. The chain is built from TRBV30 and TRBJ1-2; D gene uncertain. V lost 2 bases, J lost 2 bases, and 9 bases lay in between. The CDR3 length is 13 residues. Germline CDR1 and CDR2: GTSNPN and SVGIG (reference sequence). CDR3 in DNA: TGTGCCTGGAGTTCTGACGGGAACTATGGCTACACCTTC. Its translation: CAWSSDGNYGYTF.

The chain joins TRBV5-1 to TRBJ1-1; D uncertain. This CDR3 is built from 14 residues. V shed 0 bases and J shed 2 bases, with 8 bases lying between them. Germline V gene data show CDR1 as SGHRS and CDR2 as YFSETQ. The chain's CDR3 is CASSLELGNTEAFF. In DNA, the CDR3 is TGCGCCAGCAGCTTGGAGTTAGGTAACACTGAAGCTTTCTTT.

The rearrangement links TRBV7-9 to TRBJ2-7, with 11 bases aligning to TRBD2. J lost 5 bases, V lost 5 bases, and 5 bases had no gene match. The CDR3 extends over 14 amino acids. The germline gives CDR1 SEHNR, CDR2 FQNEAQ (reference sequence). CDR3 in amino acids: CASSLTSGVNEQYF. The CDR3 coding sequence is TGTGCCAGCAGCCTGACTAGCGGGGTAAACGAGCAGTACTTC.

CDR3 in amino acids: CASSLKGGSYEQYF. The DNA of the CDR3 is TGTGCCAGCAGCTTAAAGGGAGGCTCCTACGAGCAGTACTTC. This chain uses TRBV7-9 with TRBJ2-7; tentatively, D is TRBD2 (6 bases). Germline-derived CDR1 and CDR2 are SEHNR and FQNEAQ (reference sequence). V dropped 2 bases and J dropped 0 bases, with 8 bases sitting between them. CDR3 length: 14 residues. The variable domain in full, completed from reference TRBV7-9 and TRBJ2-7, reads DTGVSQNPRHKITKRGQNVTFRCDPISEHNRLYWYRQTLGQGPEFLTYFQNEAQLEKSRLLSDRFSAERPKGSFSTLEIQRTEQGDSAMYLCASSLKGGSYEQYFGPGTRLTVT.

Here the CDR3 reads CAIRGTSGSLRSYNEQFF. The CDR3 DNA follows: TGTGCCATCAGGGGGACTAGCGGGTCCCTAAGGTCCTACAATGAGCAGTTCTTC. V and J are TRBV10-3 and TRBJ2-1; TRBD2 matches at 12 bases. Germline CDR1 ENHRY, CDR2 SYGVKD. V lost 6 bases to trimming and J lost 1 base; unmatched junction nucleotides: 10. The CDR3 covers 18 residues.

This sequence joins TRBV5-1 and TRBJ1-2; tentative D call: TRBD1 (5 bases). The CDR3 has 15 residues. The ends were cut back, 0 bases at V and 0 bases at J, with 9 bases in the middle. CDR1 and CDR2 (germline): SGHRS, YFSETQ. CDR3 protein: CASSLVTEANYGYTF. The CDR3 DNA sequence: TGCGCCAGCAGCTTGGTGACAGAAGCTAACTATGGCTACACCTTC.

The rearrangement links TRBV5-1 to TRBJ2-5; 12 bases match TRBD1. CDR3 size: 16 residues. V dropped 1 base and J dropped 5; count of bases not matched to a gene: 6. The V gene's germline CDR1 is SGHRS and CDR2 YFSETQ. In DNA, the CDR3 is TGCGCCAGCAGCTTGTCTGGGACAGGGGGCTGGGAGACCCAGTACTTC. Amino acid sequence: CASSLSGTGGWETQYF.

The CDR3 sequence: CASSPTSRQGQRDGYTF. The CDR3 DNA reads as TGTGCCAGCAGCCCCACCTCCAGACAGGGCCAGCGGGATGGCTACACCTTC. The rearrangement links TRBV2 to TRBJ1-2, with 7 bases lining up with TRBD1. This CDR3 region has 17 residues. Losses at the gene ends were 6 bases for V and 6 bases for J; bases not matched to a gene: 19. CDR1 and CDR2 (germline): SNHLY, FYNNEI.

V gene TRBV5-1 combines with J gene TRBJ2-7; TRBD2 is a possible D gene (5 bases). CDR1 is SGHRS, CDR2 YFSETQ, per germline. Trimming took off 5 bases at V and 5 bases at J, with 8 bases between the two ends. The CDR3 covers 11 residues. The chain's CDR3 is CASRAGDEQYF. DNA for the CDR3: TGCGCCAGCAGAGCCGGGGACGAGCAGTACTTC.

This clone was counted between two and nine times. J is TRBJ2-7 and V is TRBV9, with 7 bases that match TRBD2. CDR3 length: 13 residues. V lost 0 bases to trimming and J lost 6 bases; unmatched junction nucleotides: 3. Germline V gene lookup returns CDR1 SGDLS and CDR2 YYNGEE. CDR3 residues: CASSVGLASEQYF. In nucleotides, the CDR3 is TGTGCCAGCAGCGTAGGACTAGCTAGCGAGCAGTACTTC.

This sequence joins TRBV29-1 and TRBJ2-1; TRBD2 agrees at 13 bases. V shed 4 bases and J 1 base; nucleotides not matched to a gene: 10. This CDR3 spans 18 amino acids. Germline assignment: CDR1 SQVTM and CDR2 ANQGSEA. CDR3 in DNA: TGCAGCGTTGCTGCGCTCGGACTAGCGGGAGCGTCCTACAATGAGCAGTTCTTC. Its translation is CSVAALGLAGASYNEQFF.

This clone has only one observation. V and J are TRBV2 and TRBJ2-2; 10 bases line up with TRBD1. CDR1 and CDR2 (germline): SNHLY, FYNNEI. The CDR3 is 15 amino acids. V gave up 6 bases and J gave up 5 bases; unmatched junction bases: 6. CDR3 sequence reads: CASRKTGGRTGELFF. The CDR3 coding sequence is TGTGCCAGCAGAAAGACAGGGGGCAGAACCGGGGAGCTGTTTTTT.

This clone was detected only a few times. The CDR3 loop reads CATEERSQQYF. DNA for the CDR3: TGTGCCACGGAGGAAAGATCGCAGCAGTACTTC. This sequence joins TRBV10-3 and TRBJ2-5; TRBD2 is a possible D gene (5 bases). V lost 10 bases and J 11 bases, leaving 17 bases between the germline ends. CDR1 and CDR2 (germline): ENHRY, SYGVKD. The CDR3 runs 11 residues.

The rearrangement uses TRBV14 and TRBJ2-7, with D possibly being TRBD1 (6 bases). V was shortened by 4 bases and J by 0 bases, with 13 bases between the two germline ends. The germline V gene has CDR1 SGHDN and CDR2 FVKESK. This CDR3 is 15 amino acids long. In DNA, the CDR3 is TGTGCCAGCAGCCCGTTGGGGGCGAGCTCCTACGAGCAGTACTTC. Encoded protein: CASSPLGASSYEQYF.